What follows are 11 T cell receptor beta chains derived from one specimen sequenced in a study of T cell responses to AZD1222 COVID-19 vaccine. Profiled with immunoSEQ multiplex PCR; TCRdb holds only in-frame clones, not every one. Found here are around 80,000 clones, more than 75% of them singletons; the top ten hold 8.7%. Specimen: peripheral blood, collected on day 0 of AZD1222 vaccination. The source is an adult in good health.

The gene calls are TRBV7-6 and TRBJ1-5, with D possibly matching TRBD1 (5 bases). V was clipped by 5 bases and J by 9 bases, with 17 bases between them. Germline CDR1 and CDR2: SGHVS and FNYEAQ. This CDR3 has 14 residues. DNA for the CDR3: TGTGCCAGCAGCCCCCTAGGGCCCGGGGGGCCCCAGCATTTT. Translating it yields CASSPLGPGGPQHF.

The chain is built from TRBV30 and TRBJ1-4; D ambiguous. Trimming shortened V by 2 bases and J by 8 bases, and 12 bases separated the two germline ends. Per germline, CDR1 GTSNPN and CDR2 SVGIG (reference sequence). CDR3 length equals 13 residues. In DNA, the CDR3 is TGTGCCTGGAGTTTTGGGCAAGGCGAAAAACTGTTTTTT. This translates into CAWSFGQGEKLFF.

V gene TRBV4-3 combines with J gene TRBJ2-1; 12 bases fit TRBD1. The J segment lost 4 bases and the V segment lost 4 bases, leaving 5 bases of the junction unmatched. The CDR3 covers 16 residues. From germline, CDR1 is LGHNA and CDR2 YSLEER. The CDR3 is CASSRGTGGLYNEQFF. As DNA, the CDR3 is TGCGCCAGCAGCCGCGGGACAGGGGGCCTTTACAATGAGCAGTTCTTC.

This chain joins TRBV27 and TRBJ1-1; 8 bases fit TRBD1. Germline V gene data show CDR1 as MNHEY and CDR2 as SMNVEV (reference sequence). The ends lost 6 bases at V and 4 bases at J; junction bases unmatched: 13. This CDR3 is 16 amino acids long. CDR3 region: CASRITRTGQGTEAFF. The CDR3 DNA sequence: TGTGCCAGCAGGATAACCAGGACAGGGCAGGGCACTGAAGCTTTCTTT.

This chain links TRBV6-6 with TRBJ2-7; TRBD2 matches at 7 bases. Per germline, CDR1 MNHNY and CDR2 SVGAGI (reference sequence). This CDR3 contains 15 residues. Unmatched junction bases numbered 10, after V lost 2 bases and J lost 6 bases. The CDR3 DNA reads TGTGCCAGCAGTTACAGGGCGGGAGTGTACATCGAGCAGTACTTC. This translates into CASSYRAGVYIEQYF.

This rearrangement joins TRBV29-1 to TRBJ1-4; no definite D call. The CDR3 covers 12 residues. The V gene lost 1 base and the J gene lost 3 bases, with 3 bases spanning the gap. In germline, CDR1 is SQVTM, CDR2 ANQGSEA. The CDR3 loop is CSVEGSNEKLFF. The CDR3 nucleotides are TGCAGCGTTGAAGGGTCTAATGAAAAACTGTTTTTT. The full variable domain, rest sourced from reference TRBV29-1 and TRBJ1-4, is SAVISQKPSRDICQRGTSLTIQCQVDSQVTMMFWYRQQPGQSLTLIATANQGSEATYESGFVIDKFPISRPNLTFSTLTVSNMSPEDSSIYLCSVEGSNEKLFFGSGTQLSVL.

The V call is TRBV20-1, the J call TRBJ2-3; D is undetermined. CDR1 DFQATT and CDR2 SNEGSKA come from the germline V gene (reference sequence). This CDR3 region has 10 residues. Trimming removed 6 bases at V and 6 bases at J, with 7 bases between. CDR3 in amino acids: CSAARDTQYF. The CDR3 DNA sequence: TGCAGTGCGGCTAGGGATACGCAGTATTTT.

The chain is built from TRBV29-1 and TRBJ2-5; the D gene is possibly TRBD2 (6 bases). V dropped 2 bases and J dropped 2 bases, with 15 bases sitting between them. Germline CDR1 and CDR2: SQVTM and ANQGSEA. This CDR3 spans 15 amino acids. The CDR3, as DNA: TGCAGCGTTGAACTATGGGGGGAGGTGCAAGAGACCCAGTACTTC. This encodes CSVELWGEVQETQYF.

The chain links TRBV27 to TRBJ2-1, with 8 bases lining up with TRBD2. From germline, CDR1 is MNHEY and CDR2 SMNVEV (reference sequence). With 3 bases clipped from V and 6 bases from J, the junction kept 7 bases outside the gene matches. The CDR3 is 15 amino acids. The CDR3 protein is CASSLSAGVPNEQFF. DNA of the CDR3: TGTGCCAGCAGTTTGTCAGCGGGGGTCCCCAATGAGCAGTTCTTC.

The V gene is TRBV2, the J gene TRBJ2-3; D unclear. The CDR3 spans 15 residues. The germline gives CDR1 SNHLY, CDR2 FYNNEI. V was cut by 0 bases and J by 4 bases, with 11 bases left in between. As DNA, the CDR3 is TGTGCCAGCAGTGAAGCGCTTCTGATAGCAGATACGCAGTATTTT. Translation: CASSEALLIADTQYF.

V is TRBV19 and J is TRBJ1-5, with no clear D. Germline lookup yields CDR1 LNHDA and CDR2 SQIVND (reference sequence). Trimming removed 4 bases at V and 10 bases at J, with 14 bases between. There are 13 residues in the CDR3. The CDR3 loop reads CASSTSVGLPQHF. DNA for the CDR3: TGTGCCAGTAGTACATCCGTAGGGCTACCCCAGCATTTT.